Below are 6 T cell receptor beta chains sequenced from a single sample in a study of blood T cell repertoires in COVID-19. Assay used: immunoSEQ multiplex PCR; TCRdb lists only in-frame clones, some missing. The top ten hold more than 0.95% of the sample, which has about 210,000 clones, approximately 90% seen once. The sequenced sample consisted of peripheral blood. The receptors stem from a young man with acute or convalescent COVID-19.

V usage is TRBV19 and J usage is TRBJ2-7; TRBD1 is a possible D gene (6 bases). Trimming took off 5 bases at V and 0 bases at J, with 11 bases between the two ends. The CDR3 has 14 amino acids. Per the germline V gene, CDR1 is LNHDA and CDR2 is SQIVND (reference sequence). The CDR3 sequence is CASSSGHSSYEQYF. The DNA for the CDR3 is TGTGCCAGTAGTTCGGGACATTCCTCCTACGAGCAGTACTTC.

The chain is built from TRBV6-1 and TRBJ1-2, with TRBD1 as a possible D gene (5 bases). Germline CDR1 reads MNHNS; CDR2 reads SASEGT. V lost 0 bases and J 6 bases, leaving 17 bases between the germline ends. The CDR3 spans 16 residues. CDR3 loop: CASSEALGGTRDGYTF. The DNA of the CDR3 is TGTGCCAGCAGTGAAGCGCTCGGGGGGACGCGGGATGGCTACACCTTC.

The CDR3 DNA reads as TGTGCCACCAGCAGGGCGGGAGAGGGGGAAGAGACCCAGTACTTC. Translating it yields CATSRAGEGEETQYF. The chain carries TRBV15 and TRBJ2-5, with D tentatively TRBD2 (7 bases). Germline values: CDR1 LNHNV, CDR2 YYDKDF (reference sequence). V lost 3 bases to trimming and J lost 3 bases, with 14 bases between them. This CDR3 has 15 residues.

This chain connects TRBV28 to TRBJ2-5, with 8 nucleotides matching TRBD2. CDR3 size: 13 residues. The trim removed 6 bases at V and 6 bases at J, leaving 6 bases unmatched. In germline, CDR1 is MDHEN, CDR2 SYDVKM. The CDR3 reads CASSPGGAQTQYF. The CDR3 coding sequence is TGTGCCAGCAGCCCGGGAGGGGCCCAGACCCAGTACTTC.

V gene TRBV10-1 combines with J gene TRBJ2-7; 8 bases fit TRBD2. V gave up 6 bases and J gave up 7 bases; unmatched junction bases: 11. The CDR3 has 14 residues. CDR1 WNHNN and CDR2 SYGVQD come from the germline V gene (reference sequence). The CDR3 is CASSASGRIEEQYF. The DNA of the CDR3 is TGCGCCAGCAGCGCAAGCGGGAGAATCGAAGAGCAGTACTTC.

This chain joins TRBV7-9 and TRBJ1-1, with D perhaps TRBD1 (5 bases). Deletions cut 2 bases from V and 3 bases from J, with 10 bases between. This CDR3 comprises 14 residues. Germline loops: CDR1 SEHNR, CDR2 FQNEAQ (reference sequence). The DNA of the CDR3 is TGTGCCAGCAGCTTATCCGGGGGACACACTGAAGCTTTCTTT. Translating gives CASSLSGGHTEAFF. Full variable domain (missing parts from reference TRBV7-9 and TRBJ1-1): DTGVSQNPRHKITKRGQNVTFRCDPISEHNRLYWYRQTLGQGPEFLTYFQNEAQLEKSRLLSDRFSAERPKGSFSTLEIQRTEQGDSAMYLCASSLSGGHTEAFFGQGTRLTVV.